These 11 T cell receptor beta chains came from one sample sequenced in a study of blood T cell repertoires in COVID-19. Measured with immunoSEQ multiplex PCR; TCRdb has only the in-frame clones, and not every one. Of about 210,000 clones in the sample, 86% were seen once. The sequenced material came from PBMCs or T cells enriched from blood (not recorded which). The receptor set was obtained from a man aged 40-50 years with acute COVID-19.

The chain combines TRBV7-9 with TRBJ2-7; 8 bases agree with TRBD2. Looked up from germline, CDR1 is SEHNR and CDR2 is FQNEAQ (reference sequence). The CDR3 spans 14 residues. The trim removed 4 bases at V and 3 bases at J, leaving 5 bases unmatched. The CDR3 sequence is CASSSLAGVYEQYF. As DNA, the CDR3 is TGTGCCAGCAGCTCCCTAGCGGGTGTCTACGAGCAGTACTTC.

The V gene is TRBV18, the J gene TRBJ1-1; 7 nucleotides match TRBD1. The CDR3 covers 15 residues. J was trimmed by 1 base and V by 3 bases; bases with no gene match: 5. Germline assignment: CDR1 KGHSH and CDR2 LQKENI. CDR3 amino acids: CASSPGQVENTEAFF. For the CDR3, the DNA is TGTGCCAGCTCACCTGGACAGGTCGAGAACACTGAAGCTTTCTTT.

V and J are TRBV9 and TRBJ2-2; possibly TRBD2 for D (6 bases). Germline V CDR1 and CDR2: SGDLS, YYNGEE. The CDR3 sequence is 13 residues long. The CDR3 bases are TGTGCTAGCGGTAGTAGCGGTACCGGGGAGCTGTTTTTT. Protein sequence: CASGSSGTGELFF.

The J gene is TRBJ2-7, the V gene TRBV6-5; 9 positions agree with TRBD1. The CDR3 totals 14 residues. The V gene's germline CDR1 is MNHEY and CDR2 SVGAGI. V shed 6 bases and J 2 bases; nucleotides not matched to a gene: 5. CDR3 amino acids: CASSQGQGTYEQYF. CDR3 sequence (DNA): TGTGCCAGCAGCCAAGGACAGGGGACCTACGAGCAGTACTTC.

V gene TRBV4-1 combines with J gene TRBJ2-5, with D perhaps TRBD2 (6 bases). Germline values: CDR1 MGHRA, CDR2 YSYEKL. The CDR3 is 15 amino acids. Trimming stripped 0 bases from V and 1 base from J, with 9 bases between. The CDR3 region is CASSQDQRVQETQYF. The CDR3 DNA reads as TGCGCCAGCAGCCAAGATCAGCGGGTCCAAGAGACCCAGTACTTC.

The chain has TRBV28 and TRBJ1-5; TRBD1 matches at 10 bases. The CDR3 is made up of 16 amino acids. Looked up from germline, CDR1 is MDHEN and CDR2 is SYDVKM. J gave up 7 bases and V 4 bases, and 10 bases lay outside the gene matches. The DNA of the CDR3 is TGTGCCAGCAGTTCCCACGACAGGGGGCTTAAACAGCCCCAGCATTTT. Protein product: CASSSHDRGLKQPQHF. Full variable domain (remainder filled in from reference TRBV28 and TRBJ1-5): DVKVTQSSRYLVKRTGEKVFLECVQDMDHENMFWYRQDPGLGLRLIYFSYDVKMKEKGDIPEGYSVSREKKERFSLILESASTNQTSMYLCASSSHDRGLKQPQHFGDGTRLSIL.

This clone was seen many times. The genes are TRBV27 and TRBJ2-5; 10 positions match TRBD1. V shed 6 bases and J 5 bases; nucleotides not matched to a gene: 9. This CDR3 contains 15 residues. From germline, CDR1 is MNHEY and CDR2 SMNVEV (reference sequence). CDR3 protein: CASSRDRGVWETQYF. The CDR3 DNA sequence: TGTGCCAGCAGCCGGGACAGGGGAGTGTGGGAGACCCAGTACTTC.

The chain has TRBV6-5 and TRBJ2-3; D is undetermined. CDR3 size: 11 residues. CDR1 is MNHEY and CDR2 is SVGAGI in the germline V gene. The germline V and J ends were trimmed by 2 bases and 8 bases, with 5 bases remaining between them. The CDR3 loop reads CASSYAATQYF. CDR3 nucleotides: TGTGCCAGCAGTTACGCGGCTACGCAGTATTTT.

The chain couples TRBV12-3 or TRBV12-4 to TRBJ2-7; tentative D call: TRBD1 (6 bases). This CDR3 is 13 amino acids long. Trimming left V 4 bases short and J 4 bases short, with 11 bases between. The CDR3, as DNA: TGTGCCAGCAGTTCTACTCAGGGGTACGAGCAGTACTTC. Translated, it gives CASSSTQGYEQYF.

The table lists this clone with a count of one. The chain joins TRBV6-5 to TRBJ1-1; D perhaps matches TRBD1 (6 bases). This CDR3 contains 14 residues. The germline gives CDR1 MNHEY, CDR2 SVGAGI. V was clipped by 6 bases and J by 6 bases, with 17 bases between them. CDR3 in amino acids: CASRPTGKVAEAFF. The CDR3 DNA reads TGTGCCAGCAGACCAACAGGGAAGGTCGCTGAAGCTTTCTTT.

The chain uses TRBV24-1 and TRBJ2-2; D not resolved. The CDR3 loop spans 14 amino acids. Trimming took off 6 bases at V and 2 bases at J, with 9 bases between the two ends. Germline values: CDR1 KGHDR, CDR2 SFDVKD. This CDR3 reads CATSPQRNTGELFF. Here the CDR3 DNA reads TGTGCCACCAGTCCACAAAGAAACACCGGGGAGCTGTTTTTT.